One T cell receptor (beta chain) is described in this entry. As yet, its antigen is unknown. Original analysis: Owing to the provision of junction-only sequences devoid of quality scores by immunoSEQ, filtering differed. Clones were sequenced by immunoSEQ multiplex PCR, and TCRdb holds only the in-frame ones, with some missing. For V, J and clone size, that table is used; D and trimming come from the DNA. The sample has approximately 2,300,000 clones; 92% are singletons. This entry comes from a study of shared clonotypes between healthy human individuals. V dropped 4 bases and J dropped 5; count of bases not matched to a gene: 14. Per the germline V gene, CDR1 is LNHDA and CDR2 is SQIVND (reference sequence). The CDR3 has 17 residues. The study's findings and limits: Clonotypes that were shared across a few donors made up roughly 5.2% of naive CD4 clonotypes. Non-shared clonotypes had lower generation probabilities than clonotypes shared by all four sorted-subset donors.

The material sequenced was naive CD4+ T cells from PBMCs. The subset here: CD45RA+ positively selected. This receptor was taken from a man aged 18 to 30 in good health. Some clones in this sample may be carry-over from other donors' samples. The rearrangement links TRBV19 to TRBJ1-5; 7 nucleotides match TRBD1. The CDR3: CASSTNGRRQGDQPQHF. In nucleotides, the CDR3 is TGTGCCAGTAGTACAAATGGCCGAAGACAGGGAGATCAGCCCCAGCATTTT.